The 28 T cell receptor beta chains given below trace back to one sample, sequenced in a study of blood T cell repertoires in COVID-19. Profiling relied on immunoSEQ multiplex PCR, and the TCRdb table lists in-frame clones only, not all of them. The sample holds some 69,000 clones; roughly 87% are singletons and the top ten take around 0.52%. The sequencing input was peripheral blood. The receptors stem from a man over 45 with COVID-19, enrolled during active disease.

The chain has TRBV7-9 and TRBJ2-3; 11 nucleotides line up with TRBD2. Losses at the gene ends were 2 bases for V and 6 bases for J; bases not matched to a gene: 4. CDR1 and CDR2 (germline): SEHNR, FQNEAQ (reference sequence). This CDR3 spans 15 amino acids. The CDR3 DNA follows: TGTGCCAGCAGCTTACGTAGCGGGAGGGTGGATACGCAGTATTTT. This encodes CASSLRSGRVDTQYF. The full variable domain, completed using reference TRBV7-9 and TRBJ2-3, is DTGVSQNPRHKITKRGQNVTFRCDPISEHNRLYWYRQTLGQGPEFLTYFQNEAQLEKSRLLSDRFSAERPKGSFSTLEIQRTEQGDSAMYLCASSLRSGRVDTQYFGPGTRLTVL.

The chain couples TRBV25-1 to TRBJ2-2; D remains ambiguous. Deletions cut 1 base from V and 0 bases from J, with 6 bases between. Germline V gene data show CDR1 as MGHDK and CDR2 as SYGVNS. CDR3 size: 15 residues. CDR3 sequence reads: CASSEFVSNTGELFF. CDR3 nucleotide sequence: TGTGCCAGCAGTGAATTCGTTTCGAACACCGGGGAGCTGTTTTTT. The complete variable domain, with remaining parts taken from reference TRBV25-1 and TRBJ2-2, reads EADIYQTPRYLVIGTGKKITLECSQTMGHDKMYWYQQDPGMELHLIHYSYGVNSTEKGDLSSESTVSRIRTEHFPLTLESARPSHTSQYLCASSEFVSNTGELFFGEGSRLTVL.

The chain recombines TRBV3-1 (or the pseudogene TRBV3-2) with TRBJ1-1; unclear D gene. Germline CDR1 LGHDT, CDR2 YNNKEL (reference sequence). The CDR3 spans 14 residues. V was pared by 1 base and J by 0 bases, with 6 bases between. The CDR3 DNA reads TGTGCCAGCAGCCAAGCACGGGTGAACACTGAAGCTTTCTTT. It translates to CASSQARVNTEAFF.

Remarks on this clone: The junction and the germline gene differ at one end; a read error may be behind it. The chain carries TRBV7-7 and TRBJ2-1; 7 positions match TRBD2. Germline CDR1 and CDR2: SSHAT and FNYEAQ (reference sequence). The CDR3 runs to 15 residues. CDR3 DNA sequence: TGTGCTAGCACCCCATTAGCGGGCAGTTACAATGAGCAGTTCTTC. As protein: CASTPLAGSYNEQFF.

The chain employs TRBV19 and TRBJ2-1; 7 nucleotides match TRBD1. V lost 5 bases to trimming and J lost 5 bases; unmatched junction nucleotides: 6. This CDR3 region has 14 residues. The germline gives CDR1 LNHDA, CDR2 SQIVND (reference sequence). This chain's CDR3 is CASSHRDRDNEQFF. CDR3 sequence (DNA): TGTGCCAGTAGTCACCGGGACAGAGACAATGAGCAGTTCTTC.

This chain links TRBV28 with TRBJ1-5; D unclear. The V end lost 9 bases, the J end lost 1 base, and 16 bases lay between the germline ends. Germline-derived CDR1 and CDR2 are MDHEN and SYDVKM. This CDR3 spans 15 amino acids. The CDR3 DNA reads TGTGCCAGTCACAACGGCGGTACGAGCAATCAGCCCCAGCATTTT. Protein product: CASHNGGTSNQPQHF.

CDR3 sequence reads: CASSPIGARGTEAFF. DNA of the CDR3: TGTGCCAGCAGCCCCATTGGGGCCAGGGGCACTGAAGCTTTCTTT. The chain couples TRBV6-5 to TRBJ1-1, with a weak D call TRBD1 (6 bases). CDR1 and CDR2 from the germline V gene are MNHEY and SVGAGI. Trimming left V 6 bases short and J 4 bases short, with 18 bases between. The CDR3 length is 15 residues.

This sequence joins TRBV19 and TRBJ2-3, with 12 bases identical to TRBD1. The CDR3 covers 17 residues. J gave up 0 bases and V 9 bases, and 10 bases lay outside the gene matches. CDR1 and CDR2 from the germline V gene are LNHDA and SQIVND (reference sequence). In DNA, the CDR3 is TGTGCCAGACCCGGGACAGGGGGCAAAGGGAGCACAGATACGCAGTATTTT. Protein sequence: CARPGTGGKGSTDTQYF. Drawing the rest from reference TRBV19 and TRBJ2-3, the complete variable domain is DGGITQSPKYLFRKEGQNVTLSCEQNLNHDAMYWYRQDPGQGLRLIYYSQIVNDFQKGDIAEGYSVSREKKESFPLTVTSAQKNPTAFYLCARPGTGGKGSTDTQYFGPGTRLTVL.

This rearrangement joins TRBV2 to TRBJ2-5; a possible D gene is TRBD1 (6 bases). Trimming removed 6 bases from V and 1 base from J, with 15 bases in between. Germline V CDR1 and CDR2: SNHLY, FYNNEI. The CDR3 is made up of 15 amino acids. The CDR3 here is CASSYRDFGQETQYF. The DNA for the CDR3 is TGTGCCAGCAGCTACAGGGATTTCGGCCAAGAGACCCAGTACTTC. Using reference TRBV2 and TRBJ2-5 for the parts outside the CDR3, the full variable domain is EPEVTQTPSHQVTQMGQEVILRCVPISNHLYFYWYRQILGQKVEFLVSFYNNEISEKSEIFDDQFSVERPDGSNFTLKIRSTKLEDSAMYFCASSYRDFGQETQYFGPGTRLLVL.

The rearrangement joins TRBV7-9 to TRBJ1-1, with a tentative D call TRBD1 (6 bases). Trimming left V 5 bases short and J 0 bases short, with 10 bases between. The CDR3 length is 14 residues. The V gene's germline CDR1 is SEHNR and CDR2 FQNEAQ (reference sequence). The CDR3 is CASSRGGMNTEAFF. The CDR3 region has the DNA TGTGCCAGCAGCCGAGGGGGAATGAACACTGAAGCTTTCTTT.

This clone appeared a single time. This chain uses TRBV18 with TRBJ2-7, with 10 bases identical to TRBD1. Germline CDR1 and CDR2: KGHSH and LQKENI. The CDR3 runs to 14 residues. V was pared by 6 bases and J by 0 bases, with 2 bases of the junction left unmatched. As DNA, the CDR3 is TGTGCCAGCTCGGACAGGGGGTTCTCCTACGAGCAGTACTTC. This translates into CASSDRGFSYEQYF.

The chain joins TRBV6-5 to TRBJ1-1; D is uncertain. CDR1 and CDR2 from the germline V gene are MNHEY and SVGAGI. Deletions cut 5 bases from V and 5 bases from J, with 9 bases between. This CDR3 has 12 residues. The CDR3 bases are TGTGCCAGCAGTCGGAGGGAGACTGAAGCTTTCTTT. It specifies CASSRRETEAFF.

Only one count was recorded for this clone. The gene calls are TRBV6-5 and TRBJ2-7; perhaps TRBD2 as D (6 bases). CDR1 is MNHEY, CDR2 SVGAGI, per germline. Trimming removed 7 bases at V and 6 bases at J, with 16 bases between. The CDR3 spans 13 residues. CDR3: CASKSLTGAEQYF. For the CDR3, the DNA is TGTGCCAGCAAGTCTTTGACGGGAGCCGAGCAGTACTTC.

This chain connects TRBV5-1 to TRBJ2-1; D unclear. In germline, CDR1 is SGHRS, CDR2 YFSETQ. The CDR3 is made up of 15 amino acids. Trimming pared 2 bases from V and 0 bases from J, leaving 9 bases between. The CDR3 DNA follows: TGCGCCAGCAGCTTTACTGATAGCTCCTACAATGAGCAGTTCTTC. This gives the protein CASSFTDSSYNEQFF.

The chain carries TRBV6-1 and TRBJ2-1, with 7 bases identical to TRBD1. With 0 bases clipped from V and 12 bases from J, the junction kept 8 bases outside the gene matches. This CDR3 region has 14 residues. Germline loops: CDR1 MNHNS, CDR2 SASEGT. The CDR3 DNA follows: TGTGCCAGCAGTGAAGCGGGGGACAGCGGAACGCAGTTCTTC. Its translation is CASSEAGDSGTQFF.

This chain uses TRBV21-1 with TRBJ2-1; the D call TRBD2 from the table was never checked on the DNA. TRBV21-1 is a listed pseudogene. The CDR3 runs 17 residues. This chain's CDR3 is CASSKTRPGLGYNEQFF. CDR3 nucleotides: TGTGCCAGCAGCAAAACGCGCCCGGGACTGGGCTACAATGAGCAGTTCTTC.

The chain couples TRBV7-2 to TRBJ2-2, with 7 bases matching TRBD1. Germline CDR1 is SGHTA and CDR2 is FQGNSA. The CDR3 has 17 amino acids. V was pared by 0 bases and J by 4 bases, with 8 bases of the junction left unmatched. Here the CDR3 reads CASSLATTGVGTGELFF. The CDR3 DNA is TGTGCCAGCAGCTTAGCCACCACAGGGGTGGGCACCGGGGAGCTGTTTTTT.

This clone has a single count. J is TRBJ2-1 and V is TRBV7-2; 8 bases line up with TRBD2. V was pared by 3 bases and J by 8 bases, with 9 bases of the junction left unmatched. There are 15 residues in the CDR3. Germline CDR1 SGHTA, CDR2 FQGNSA. CDR3 in amino acids: CASSFPGTRRDEQFF. The CDR3 bases are TGTGCCAGCAGCTTTCCCGGGACTAGGCGGGATGAGCAGTTCTTC.

The genes are TRBV24-1 and TRBJ2-3; the match to TRBD2 covers 7 bases. The CDR3 sequence is 17 residues long. Looked up from germline, CDR1 is KGHDR and CDR2 is SFDVKD. Trimming removed 1 base from V and 0 bases from J; junction bases left unmatched: 6. The CDR3 loop is CATSDLSGEGSTDTQYF. In DNA, the CDR3 is TGTGCCACCAGTGATTTATCGGGGGAGGGAAGCACAGATACGCAGTATTTT.

The V call is TRBV5-6, the J call TRBJ2-1; the match to TRBD1 covers 8 bases. In germline, CDR1 is SGHDT, CDR2 YYEEEE. The CDR3 is made up of 15 amino acids. J was trimmed by 2 bases and V by 5 bases; bases with no gene match: 6. CDR3 nucleotides: TGTGCCAGCAGTTGGTGGACAGGGCCCTACAATGAGCAGTTCTTC. It codes for CASSWWTGPYNEQFF. Complete variable domain (other parts from reference TRBV5-6 and TRBJ2-1): DAGVTQSPTHLIKTRGQQVTLRCSPKSGHDTVSWYQQALGQGPQFIFQYYEEEERQRGNFPDRFSGHQFPNYSSELNVNALLLGDSALYLCASSWWTGPYNEQFFGPGTRLTVL.

This chain uses TRBV6-2 or TRBV6-3 with TRBJ2-7; 9 bases match TRBD1. The CDR3 is 15 amino acids. With V trimmed by 4 bases and J by 3 bases, 7 bases remained unmatched. Germline V gives CDR1 MNHEY, CDR2 SVGEGT. The CDR3 is CASSSPGQGIYEQYF. In DNA form, the CDR3 reads TGTGCCAGCAGTTCACCGGGACAGGGAATCTACGAGCAGTACTTC.

This clone was observed once. The chain combines TRBV2 with TRBJ1-6; no firm D call. The CDR3 has 14 residues. Trimming pared 3 bases from V and 4 bases from J, leaving 7 bases between. In germline, CDR1 is SNHLY, CDR2 FYNNEI. The CDR3 sequence is CASSESSYNSPLHF. The CDR3 nucleotides read TGTGCCAGCAGTGAGAGTAGTTATAATTCACCCCTCCACTTT.

The chain carries TRBV4-3 and TRBJ2-7; a weak D match, TRBD1 (6 bases). Trimming pared 0 bases from V and 3 bases from J, leaving 15 bases between. The CDR3 is 16 amino acids. Germline CDR1 and CDR2: LGHNA and YSLEER. Here the CDR3 DNA reads TGCGCCAGCAGCCAAGATTTTCCAGGGGTGGGCTACGAGCAGTACTTC. Translated: CASSQDFPGVGYEQYF.

The chain carries TRBV4-2 and TRBJ1-6, with TRBD1 as a possible D gene (6 bases). V was shortened by 0 bases and J by 10 bases, with 13 bases between the two germline ends. The CDR3 covers 15 residues. From germline, CDR1 is LGHNA and CDR2 YNFKEQ. The DNA of the CDR3 is TGTGCCAGCAGCCAAGATCTCAGGACAGCCTCACCCCTCCACTTT. This translates into CASSQDLRTASPLHF.

This clone occurred once. The gene calls are TRBV18 and TRBJ2-7, with D possibly TRBD1 on 5 matching bases. CDR3 size: 13 residues. V shed 3 bases and J shed 0 bases, with 6 bases lying between them. Germline V CDR1 and CDR2: KGHSH, LQKENI. For the CDR3, the DNA is TGTGCCAGCTCACCCGACAGCTCCTACGAGCAGTACTTC. It specifies CASSPDSSYEQYF.

The gene calls are TRBV4-1 and TRBJ2-1; 10 bases are shared with TRBD2. V dropped 4 bases and J dropped 0; count of bases not matched to a gene: 18. CDR3 length: 21 residues. CDR1 and CDR2 (germline): MGHRA, YSYEKL. The CDR3 here is CASSPGVLGSGRLSSYNEQFF. DNA of the CDR3: TGCGCCAGCAGCCCAGGAGTTCTGGGTAGCGGGAGGTTAAGCTCCTACAATGAGCAGTTCTTC.

The table lists this clone with a few counts. V usage is TRBV4-2 and J usage is TRBJ1-5; 11 nucleotides align to TRBD1. Per the germline V gene, CDR1 is LGHNA and CDR2 is YNFKEQ. Trimming removed 0 bases from V and 7 bases from J; junction bases left unmatched: 5. This CDR3 is 16 amino acids long. The CDR3 reads CASSQDRDRGMQPQHF. CDR3 sequence (DNA): TGTGCCAGCAGCCAAGATAGGGACAGGGGGATGCAGCCCCAGCATTTT.

This clone occurred a few times. Other DNA sequences in this specimen translate into the identical CDR3. This chain links TRBV2 with TRBJ2-2; TRBD2 matches 10 bases. The CDR3 totals 15 residues. Germline trimming cut 4 bases from V and 5 bases from J; bases unmatched to any gene: 4. In germline, CDR1 is SNHLY, CDR2 FYNNEI. The CDR3: CASSVLAGDTGELFF. Written as DNA, the CDR3 is TGTGCCAGCAGTGTGCTAGCGGGAGATACCGGGGAGCTGTTTTTT.